The T cell receptor (beta chain) described here comes from a study of identical twins. The V end lost 5 bases, the J end lost 8 bases, and 13 bases lay between the germline ends. CDR3 length: 13 amino acids. From germline, CDR1 is SSHAT and CDR2 FNYEAQ (reference sequence). It was template switching that added a universal primer site, and there were unique molecular identifiers on the cDNA. MiXCR, run by TCRdb on the 5' RACE reads, gives a single entry per CDR3 protein. In the table there are fewer than 250,000 distinct CDR3 sequences, around 9.6% of which are singletons. This sequence was found in a woman aged 18-35 years in good health. The V gene is TRBV7-7, the J gene TRBJ2-1; possibly TRBD2 for D (5 bases). What was sequenced was memory (CD45RO+) T cells sorted from blood. The CDR3 is CASSPIRGYEQFF. CDR3 DNA sequence: TGTGCCAGCAGCCCTATCAGAGGGTATGAGCAGTTCTTC.